This T cell receptor (beta chain) was found in a study of cytomegalovirus exposure and HLA in healthy donors. Primers for the PCR totalled 60 Vbeta and 13 Jbeta. Only in-frame clones appear in the TCRdb table, and some are missing; sequencing was by immunoSEQ multiplex PCR. Seen here are about 110,000 clones, around 70% observed once, and the top ten hold about 0.8%. Study results and caveats: In an earlier analysis, about 87% or about 30%: the productive usage of most TCR beta V segments. In a later analysis, donors in an Asian-associated ancestry cluster reportedly had fewer N-insertions in productive TCRs than the cohort mean.

Of note for this clone: What it binds is not known.

The TCR originated in a boy aged 5-17 years in good health and CMV-seronegative. Sequenced: PBMCs.

The CDR3 sequence: CASDRQGGPDTEAFF. CDR3 DNA: TGTGCCAGCGACCGTCAGGGAGGGCCTGACACTGAAGCTTTCTTT. The J gene is TRBJ1-1, the V gene TRBV7-9; D possibly corresponds to TRBD1 (5 bases). The CDR3 consists of 15 residues. The V end was cut by 8 bases, the J end by 3 bases, with 19 bases between. Per the germline V gene, CDR1 is SEHNR and CDR2 is FQNEAQ (reference sequence).